One sample yielded the 13 T cell receptor beta chains listed below, sequenced in a study of cytomegalovirus exposure and HLA in healthy donors. Amplification used 60 Vbeta primers and 13 Jbeta primers. Measured with immunoSEQ multiplex PCR; TCRdb has only the in-frame clones, and not every one. The sample holds about 82,000 clones, roughly 63% seen once. Sequencing was done on a sample of PBMCs. Source of these receptors: a woman between 35 and 50 years old in good health and CMV-seropositive.

The chain uses TRBV6-1 and TRBJ2-7, with 7 bases lining up with TRBD2. The CDR3 extends over 15 amino acids. The germline V gene encodes CDR1 MNHNS and CDR2 SASEGT. J gave up 2 bases and V 2 bases, and 6 bases lay outside the gene matches. The CDR3 reads CASSEMGGSAYEQYF. In DNA form, the CDR3 reads TGTGCCAGCAGTGAAATGGGCGGGAGCGCCTACGAGCAGTACTTC.

This clone has just a few counts. The rearrangement joins TRBV9 to TRBJ2-1; 8 nucleotides agree with TRBD2. The germline gives CDR1 SGDLS, CDR2 YYNGEE. This CDR3 has 15 amino acids. V lost 1 base, J lost 4 bases, and 4 bases stayed unmatched. The DNA for the CDR3 is TGTGCCAGCAGCGTAACGGGAGGGCCTTACAATGAGCAGTTCTTC. It specifies CASSVTGGPYNEQFF.

This clone was seen a single time. The chain combines TRBV6-6 with TRBJ1-1, with a tentative D call TRBD1 (5 bases). V lost 6 bases and J 0 bases, leaving 11 bases between the germline ends. This CDR3 has 14 residues. Germline CDR1 reads MNHNY; CDR2 reads SVGAGI (reference sequence). The CDR3 region is CASRKDIMNTEAFF. CDR3 DNA sequence: TGTGCCAGCAGGAAGGACATCATGAACACTGAAGCTTTCTTT.

The chain joins TRBV9 to TRBJ2-3; weak D call: TRBD2 (6 bases). Trimming stripped 0 bases from V and 4 bases from J, with 15 bases between. Germline V gene lookup returns CDR1 SGDLS and CDR2 YYNGEE. The CDR3 contains 16 residues. DNA for the CDR3: TGTGCCAGCAGCGTAGGGGGCGGGGACCCCCCAGATACGCAGTATTTT. As protein: CASSVGGGDPPDTQYF.

This clone occurred once. J is TRBJ2-7 and V is TRBV19, with D unclear. V lost 9 bases and J 0 bases, leaving 18 bases between the germline ends. CDR3 size: 15 residues. The germline gives CDR1 LNHDA, CDR2 SQIVND (reference sequence). CDR3 nucleotide sequence: TGTGCCAGGACCCCTTGGGCCTTCCCCTCCTACGAGCAGTACTTC. This sequence encodes CARTPWAFPSYEQYF.

J is TRBJ2-5 and V is TRBV28, with D possibly being TRBD2 (5 bases). V lost 2 bases and J lost 6, with 16 bases in between. Germline lookup yields CDR1 MDHEN and CDR2 SYDVKM. This CDR3 has 15 residues. The CDR3 here is CASSLAPERGKTQYF. The CDR3 DNA follows: TGTGCCAGCAGTTTAGCGCCGGAACGGGGAAAGACCCAGTACTTC. Filled out from reference TRBV28 and TRBJ2-5, the complete variable domain reads DVKVTQSSRYLVKRTGEKVFLECVQDMDHENMFWYRQDPGLGLRLIYFSYDVKMKEKGDIPEGYSVSREKKERFSLILESASTNQTSMYLCASSLAPERGKTQYFGPGTRLLVL.

This rearrangement joins TRBV5-1 to TRBJ1-2; 8 positions match TRBD1. This CDR3 comprises 15 residues. J lost 2 bases, V lost 2 bases, and 5 bases had no gene match. Per germline, CDR1 SGHRS and CDR2 YFSETQ. In nucleotides, the CDR3 is TGCGCCAGCAGCTTCCAGACAGGGGAGAACTATGGCTACACCTTC. This encodes CASSFQTGENYGYTF.

The chain uses TRBV28 and TRBJ2-4; tentatively, D is TRBD2 (6 bases). Germline CDR1 and CDR2: MDHEN and SYDVKM. Trimming cost V 4 bases and J 10 bases, with 14 bases left between them. The CDR3 spans 13 residues. CDR3 coding DNA: TGTGCCAGCAGTTCCTCTAGCGCCCCAATTCAGTACTTC. It encodes CASSSSSAPIQYF. Full variable domain (outside the CDR3, taken from reference TRBV28 and TRBJ2-4): DVKVTQSSRYLVKRTGEKVFLECVQDMDHENMFWYRQDPGLGLRLIYFSYDVKMKEKGDIPEGYSVSREKKERFSLILESASTNQTSMYLCASSSSSAPIQYFGAGTRLSVL.

This chain joins TRBV11-2 and TRBJ2-3, with D perhaps TRBD1 (6 bases). V lost 5 bases, J lost 5 bases, and 17 bases lay in between. The CDR3 spans 15 residues. Germline V gives CDR1 SGHAT, CDR2 FQNNGV. CDR3 coding DNA: TGTGCCAGCAGCCCTCAGGGGTTCCGGGGAGATACGCAGTATTTT. This sequence encodes CASSPQGFRGDTQYF.

This chain links TRBV6-5 with TRBJ1-1, with D possibly being TRBD1 (5 bases). The CDR3 sequence is 13 residues long. Looked up from germline, CDR1 is MNHEY and CDR2 is SVGAGI. Trimming left V 11 bases short and J 2 bases short, with 15 bases between. CDR3 in amino acids: CAAGGEINTEAFF. The CDR3 DNA reads as TGTGCCGCGGGGGGGGAAATTAACACTGAAGCTTTCTTT.

V usage is TRBV10-3 and J usage is TRBJ1-2; D perhaps matches TRBD1 (6 bases). V was pared by 11 bases and J by 2 bases, with 18 bases between. CDR3 length equals 14 residues. The V gene's germline CDR1 is ENHRY and CDR2 SYGVKD. CDR3 loop: CAVTMGQENYGYTF. CDR3 DNA sequence: TGTGCCGTTACGATGGGACAAGAGAACTATGGCTACACCTTC.

This clone came up a few times. This chain joins TRBV11-2 and TRBJ1-1; weak D call: TRBD1 (5 bases). Trimming stripped 1 base from V and 7 bases from J, with 10 bases between. This CDR3 region has 13 residues. Germline V lookup: CDR1 SGHAT, CDR2 FQNNGV. CDR3 nucleotides: TGTGCCAGCAGCTTAGTGAGACAGCATGAAGCTTTCTTT. It encodes CASSLVRQHEAFF.

This clone was detected only a few times. The rearrangement joins TRBV7-7 to TRBJ2-5; 7 nucleotides align to TRBD1. The J call may be in error: the DNA end matches TRBJ2-7 better. The CDR3 contains 15 residues. From germline, CDR1 is SSHAT and CDR2 FNYEAQ (reference sequence). Here the CDR3 DNA reads TGTGCCAGCAGCTTTTCGGACAGGAACTCCTACGAGCAGTACTTC. As protein: CASSFSDRNSYEQYF.